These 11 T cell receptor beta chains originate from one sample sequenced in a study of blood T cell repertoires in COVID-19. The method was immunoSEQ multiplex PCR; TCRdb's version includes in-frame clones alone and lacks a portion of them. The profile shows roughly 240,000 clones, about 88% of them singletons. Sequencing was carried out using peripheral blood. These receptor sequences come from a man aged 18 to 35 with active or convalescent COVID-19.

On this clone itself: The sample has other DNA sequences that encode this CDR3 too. For the CDR3, the DNA is TGTGCCAGCAGTTACACAGGGGGAGGTCAGCCCCAGCATTTT. This sequence encodes CASSYTGGGQPQHF. The chain has TRBV6-5 and TRBJ1-5, with 8 bases lining up with TRBD1. Losses at the gene ends were 2 bases for V and 6 bases for J; bases not matched to a gene: 3. Germline values: CDR1 MNHEY, CDR2 SVGAGI. The CDR3 runs 14 residues.

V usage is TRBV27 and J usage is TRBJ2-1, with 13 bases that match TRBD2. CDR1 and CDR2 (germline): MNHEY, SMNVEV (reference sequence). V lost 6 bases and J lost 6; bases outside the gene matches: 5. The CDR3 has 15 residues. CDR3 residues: CASRPGLAGVNEQFF. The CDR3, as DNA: TGTGCCAGCAGACCAGGACTAGCGGGAGTCAATGAGCAGTTCTTC.

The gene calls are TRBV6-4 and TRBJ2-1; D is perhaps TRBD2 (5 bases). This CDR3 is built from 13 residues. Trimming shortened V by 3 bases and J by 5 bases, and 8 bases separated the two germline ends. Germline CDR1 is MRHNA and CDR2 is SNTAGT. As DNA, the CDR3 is TGTGCCAGCAGTGATGCAGCGGACAATGAGCAGTTCTTC. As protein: CASSDAADNEQFF.

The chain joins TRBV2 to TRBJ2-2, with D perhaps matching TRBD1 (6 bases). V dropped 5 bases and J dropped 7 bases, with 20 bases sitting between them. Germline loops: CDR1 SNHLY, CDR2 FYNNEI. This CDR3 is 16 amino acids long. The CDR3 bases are TGTGCCAGCAGTCCCGACAGGAGAAGGGTTGGCGGGGAGCTGTTTTTT. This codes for CASSPDRRRVGGELFF.

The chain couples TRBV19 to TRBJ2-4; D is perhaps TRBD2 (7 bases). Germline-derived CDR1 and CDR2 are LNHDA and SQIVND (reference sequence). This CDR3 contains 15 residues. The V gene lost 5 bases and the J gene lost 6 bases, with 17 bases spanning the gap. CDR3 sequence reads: CASSGPTGRGNIQYF. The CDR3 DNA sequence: TGTGCCAGTAGTGGCCCAACAGGGAGGGGAAACATTCAGTACTTC. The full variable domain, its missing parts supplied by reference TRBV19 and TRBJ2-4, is DGGITQSPKYLFRKEGQNVTLSCEQNLNHDAMYWYRQDPGQGLRLIYYSQIVNDFQKGDIAEGYSVSREKKESFPLTVTSAQKNPTAFYLCASSGPTGRGNIQYFGAGTRLSVL.

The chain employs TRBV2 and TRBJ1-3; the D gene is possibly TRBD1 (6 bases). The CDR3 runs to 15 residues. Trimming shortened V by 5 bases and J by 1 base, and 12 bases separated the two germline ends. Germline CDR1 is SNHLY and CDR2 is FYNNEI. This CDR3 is CASSTGQQSGNTIYF. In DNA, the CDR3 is TGTGCCAGCAGTACCGGACAGCAATCTGGAAACACCATATATTTT.

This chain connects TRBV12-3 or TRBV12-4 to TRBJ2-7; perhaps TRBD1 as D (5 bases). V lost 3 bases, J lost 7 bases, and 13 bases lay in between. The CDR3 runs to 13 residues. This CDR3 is CASSFGGAGEQYF. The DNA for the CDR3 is TGTGCCAGCAGTTTTGGTGGGGCCGGGGAGCAGTACTTC.

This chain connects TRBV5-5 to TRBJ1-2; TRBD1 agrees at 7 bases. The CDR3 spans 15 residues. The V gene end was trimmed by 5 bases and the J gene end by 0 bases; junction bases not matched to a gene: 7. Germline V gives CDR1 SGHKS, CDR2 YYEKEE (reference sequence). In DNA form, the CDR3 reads TGTGCCAGCAGTCGGGGAACAGGGGCTAACTATGGCTACACCTTC. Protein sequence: CASSRGTGANYGYTF.

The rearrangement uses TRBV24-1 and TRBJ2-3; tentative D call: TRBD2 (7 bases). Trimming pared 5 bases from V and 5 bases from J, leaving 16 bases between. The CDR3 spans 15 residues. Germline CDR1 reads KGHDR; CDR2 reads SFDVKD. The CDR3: CATSGRGGGVDTQYF. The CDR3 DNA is TGTGCCACCAGTGGAAGGGGGGGTGGAGTAGATACGCAGTATTTT.

The CDR3 here is CASSQDQSYGYTF. In DNA form, the CDR3 reads TGTGCCAGCAGCCAAGACCAGTCTTATGGCTACACCTTC. This chain uses TRBV14 with TRBJ1-2, with D unclear. CDR1 and CDR2 (germline): SGHDN, FVKESK. This CDR3 is 13 amino acids long. With 0 bases removed from V and 5 bases from J, the gap between germline ends came to 7 bases.

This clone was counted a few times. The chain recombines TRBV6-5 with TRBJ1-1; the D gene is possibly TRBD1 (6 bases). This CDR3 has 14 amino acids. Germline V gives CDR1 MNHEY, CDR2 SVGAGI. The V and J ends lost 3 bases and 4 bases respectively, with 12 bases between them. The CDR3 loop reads CASSYTQGRTEAFF. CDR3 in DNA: TGTGCCAGCAGTTATACACAGGGTCGCACTGAAGCTTTCTTT.